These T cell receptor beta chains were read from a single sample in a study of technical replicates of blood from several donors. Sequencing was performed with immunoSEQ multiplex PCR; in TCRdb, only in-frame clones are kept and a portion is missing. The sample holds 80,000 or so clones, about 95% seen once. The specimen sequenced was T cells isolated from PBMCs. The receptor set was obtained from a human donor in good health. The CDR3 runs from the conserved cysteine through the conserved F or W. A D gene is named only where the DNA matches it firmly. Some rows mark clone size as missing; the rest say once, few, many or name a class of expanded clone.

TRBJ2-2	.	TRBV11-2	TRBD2	CASSPSGRAGTGELFF	TGTGCCAGCAGCCCTAGCGGGAGGGCAGGGACCGGGGAGCTGTTTTTT
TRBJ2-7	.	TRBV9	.	CASSPNRDEQYF	TGTGCCAGCAGCCCTAACAGGGACGAGCAGTACTTC
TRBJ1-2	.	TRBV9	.	CASSIQGGGYGYTF	TGTGCCAGCAGCATACAGGGTGGCGGCTATGGCTACACCTTC
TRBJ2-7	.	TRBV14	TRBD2	CASSQYLAGGGEQYF	TGTGCCAGCAGCCAATATCTAGCGGGAGGGGGAGAGCAGTACTTC
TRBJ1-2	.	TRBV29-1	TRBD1	CSVEGPGGLANYGYTF	TGCAGCGTTGAAGGGCCAGGGGGGTTAGCTAACTATGGCTACACCTTC
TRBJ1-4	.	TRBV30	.	CAWTKGEGEKLFF	TGTGCCTGGACTAAAGGCGAGGGTGAAAAACTGTTTTTT
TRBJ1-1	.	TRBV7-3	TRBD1	CASSLNGGGQTEAFF	TGTGCCAGCAGCTTAAATGGAGGGGGCCAGACTGAAGCTTTCTTT
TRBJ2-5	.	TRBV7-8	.	CASSLVVPGQQETQYF	TGTGCCAGCAGCTTAGTGGTACCAGGACAGCAAGAGACCCAGTACTTC
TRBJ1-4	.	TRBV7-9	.	CASSSNLQGTDEKLFF	TGTGCCAGCAGCTCGAATCTACAGGGAACGGATGAAAAACTGTTTTTT
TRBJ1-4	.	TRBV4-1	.	CASSRPETEKDEKLFF	TGCGCCAGCAGCCGCCCTGAGACAGAGAAGGACGAAAAACTGTTTTTT
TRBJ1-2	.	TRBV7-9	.	CASSSVPNYGYTF	TGTGCCAGCAGTTCCGTCCCTAACTATGGCTACACCTTC
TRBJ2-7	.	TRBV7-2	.	CASSLVGGRFYEQYF	TGTGCCAGCAGCTTAGTAGGGGGAAGATTCTACGAGCAGTACTTC
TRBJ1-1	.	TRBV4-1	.	CASSQEGGLAEAFF	TGCGCCAGCAGCCAAGAGGGGGGGCTCGCCGAAGCTTTCTTT
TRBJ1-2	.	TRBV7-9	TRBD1	CASTASLDRANYGYTF	TGTGCCAGCACCGCATCCCTGGACAGGGCTAACTATGGCTACACCTTC
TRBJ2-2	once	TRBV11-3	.	CASSLTFWLANTGELFF	TGTGCCAGCAGCTTAACCTTTTGGCTAGCGAACACCGGGGAGCTGTTTTTT
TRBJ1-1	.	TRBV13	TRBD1	CASSTGTANTEAFF	TGTGCCAGCAGCACGGGGACAGCGAACACTGAAGCTTTCTTT
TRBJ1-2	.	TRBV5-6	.	CASSAVGEFNYGYTF	TGTGCCAGCAGCGCGGTGGGAGAGTTTAACTATGGCTACACCTTC
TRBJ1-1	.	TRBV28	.	CATRVGPRAEAFF	TGTGCCACCAGGGTTGGCCCGCGGGCTGAAGCTTTCTTT
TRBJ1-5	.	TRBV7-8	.	CASSLAVGAGQPQHF	TGTGCCAGCAGCTTAGCGGTGGGGGCTGGTCAGCCCCAGCATTTT
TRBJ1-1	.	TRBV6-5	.	CASSSQTGTNTEAFF	TGTGCCAGCAGTTCTCAGACAGGTACGAACACTGAAGCTTTCTTT
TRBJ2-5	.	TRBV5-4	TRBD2	CASSLPAGEETQYF	TGTGCCAGCAGCTTACCAGCGGGAGAAGAGACCCAGTACTTC
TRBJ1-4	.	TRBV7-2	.	CASSLRGGNEKLFF	TGTGCCAGCAGCTTACGTGGCGGTAATGAAAAACTGTTTTTT
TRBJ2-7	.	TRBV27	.	CASSRGRDTVEQYF	TGTGCCAGCAGCAGGGGACGGGACACCGTCGAGCAGTACTTC
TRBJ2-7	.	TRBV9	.	CASSAADTSGYEQYF	TGTGCCAGCAGCGCGGCAGACACTAGTGGCTACGAGCAGTACTTC
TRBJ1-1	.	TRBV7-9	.	CASSSLAGPPEAFF	TGTGCCAGCAGCTCCCTGGCGGGCCCACCGGAAGCTTTCTTT
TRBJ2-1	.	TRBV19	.	CASSIAASSYNEQFF	TGTGCCAGTAGTATCGCGGCAAGCTCCTACAATGAGCAGTTCTTC
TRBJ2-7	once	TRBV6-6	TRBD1	CASSSPGQGSWEQYF	TGTGCCAGCAGTTCGCCTGGACAGGGCTCGTGGGAGCAGTACTTC
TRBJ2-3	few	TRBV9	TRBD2	CASSVGLAEFTDTQYF	TGTGCCAGCAGCGTAGGTCTAGCGGAATTCACAGATACGCAGTATTTT
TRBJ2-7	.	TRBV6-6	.	CASSLPTQSYEQYF	TGTGCCAGCAGTCTCCCGACACAATCCTACGAGCAGTACTTC
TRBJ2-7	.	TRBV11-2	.	CASSLERPSYEQYF	TGTGCCAGCAGCTTAGAGCGGCCCTCCTACGAGCAGTACTTC
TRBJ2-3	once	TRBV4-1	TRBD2	CASSPYRAGGPSDTQYF	TGCGCCAGCAGCCCCTATCGAGCGGGAGGGCCGTCAGATACGCAGTATTTT
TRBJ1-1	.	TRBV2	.	CASTLTGNTEAFF	TGTGCCAGCACCTTGACGGGGAACACTGAAGCTTTCTTT
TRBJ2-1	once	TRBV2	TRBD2	CASSWTSGSSYNEQFF	TGTGCCAGCAGTTGGACTAGCGGGAGCTCCTACAATGAGCAGTTCTTC
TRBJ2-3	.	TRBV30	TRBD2	CAWSVSSGDTQYF	TGTGCCTGGAGTGTATCTAGCGGGGATACGCAGTATTTT
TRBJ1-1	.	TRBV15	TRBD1	CATSREAGTVYTEAFF	TGTGCCACCAGCAGGGAAGCCGGGACAGTTTACACTGAAGCTTTCTTT
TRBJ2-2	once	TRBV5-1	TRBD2	CASSLEASGRGTGELFF	TGCGCCAGCAGCTTGGAGGCTAGCGGGAGAGGGACCGGGGAGCTGTTTTTT
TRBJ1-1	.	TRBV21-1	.	CASTQRIERALNTEAFF	TGTGCCAGCACCCAGCGCATTGAGCGGGCCCTGAACACTGAAGCTTTCTTT
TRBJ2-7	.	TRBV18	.	CASSPSTDIFYEQYF	TGTGCCAGCTCACCTTCGACCGACATCTTCTACGAGCAGTACTTC
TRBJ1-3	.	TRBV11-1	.	CASSFSFGNTIYF	TGTGCCAGCAGCTTCTCGTTCGGGAACACCATATATTTT
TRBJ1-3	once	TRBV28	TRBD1	CASRPTGSGNTIYF	TGTGCCAGCAGACCGACAGGGTCGGGAAACACCATATATTTT
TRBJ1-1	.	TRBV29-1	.	CSVRLAGMNTEAFF	TGCAGCGTTCGGCTGGCCGGGATGAACACTGAAGCTTTCTTT
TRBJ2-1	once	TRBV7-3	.	CASSTPVSGGNNEQFF	TGTGCCAGCAGCACACCAGTAAGCGGAGGGAACAATGAGCAGTTCTTC
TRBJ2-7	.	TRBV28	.	CASTPPQGSSYEQYF	TGTGCCAGCACTCCCCCACAGGGTAGCTCCTACGAGCAGTACTTC
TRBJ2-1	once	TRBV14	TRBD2	CASSQFKSSGTLPSYNEQFF	TGTGCCAGCAGCCAATTTAAATCTAGCGGGACCCTTCCGAGCTACAATGAGCAGTTCTTC
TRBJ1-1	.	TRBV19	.	CASSMGTGLEAFF	TGTGCCAGTAGTATGGGTACAGGGCTTGAAGCTTTCTTT
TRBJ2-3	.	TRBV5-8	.	CASSLYPGDGTDTQYF	TGTGCCAGCAGCTTGTACCCAGGGGATGGGACAGATACGCAGTATTTT
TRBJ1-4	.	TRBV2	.	CASSDPGTSATNEKLFF	TGTGCCAGCAGTGATCCTGGGACATCTGCAACTAATGAAAAACTGTTTTTT
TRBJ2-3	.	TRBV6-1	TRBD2	CASSETLAGGTDTQYF	TGTGCCAGCAGTGAGACCTTAGCGGGAGGGACAGATACGCAGTATTTT
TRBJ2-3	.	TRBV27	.	CASSPGAGKGTDTQYF	TGTGCCAGCAGTCCAGGTGCGGGAAAGGGTACAGATACGCAGTATTTT
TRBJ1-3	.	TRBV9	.	CASSERGGSFSGNTIYF	TGTGCCAGCAGCGAGAGAGGAGGGTCTTTCTCTGGAAACACCATATATTTT
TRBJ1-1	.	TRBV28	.	CASSFSGTINTEAFF	TGTGCCAGCAGTTTTTCCGGGACAATAAACACTGAAGCTTTCTTT